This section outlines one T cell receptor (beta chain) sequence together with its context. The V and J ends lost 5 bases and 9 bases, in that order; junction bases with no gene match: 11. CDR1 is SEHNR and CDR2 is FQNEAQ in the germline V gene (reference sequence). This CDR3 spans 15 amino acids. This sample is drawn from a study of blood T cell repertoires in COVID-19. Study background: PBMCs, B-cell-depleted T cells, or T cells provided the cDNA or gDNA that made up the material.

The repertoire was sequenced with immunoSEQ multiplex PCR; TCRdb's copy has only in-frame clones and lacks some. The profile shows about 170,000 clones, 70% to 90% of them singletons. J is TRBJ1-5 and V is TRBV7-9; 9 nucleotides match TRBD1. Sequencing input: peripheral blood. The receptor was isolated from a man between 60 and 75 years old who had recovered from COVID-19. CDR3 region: CASSPRDRVGAPQHF. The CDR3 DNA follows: TGTGCCAGCAGCCCCCGGGACAGGGTCGGAGCGCCCCAGCATTTT.